The 28 T cell receptor beta chains listed next were all sequenced from one sample in a study of technical replicates of blood from a few donors. Profiled with immunoSEQ multiplex PCR; TCRdb holds only in-frame clones, not every one. The sample holds around 79,000 clones, roughly 94% seen once. Sample: T cells isolated from PBMCs. The receptors here all came from a human donor in good health.

This chain uses TRBV7-8 with TRBJ1-3; D not resolved. This CDR3 region has 16 residues. The V and J ends lost 1 base and 0 bases respectively, with 10 bases between them. Germline values: CDR1 SGHVS, CDR2 FQNEAQ. The CDR3 spells CASSLGPTRSGNTIYF. In nucleotides, the CDR3 is TGTGCCAGCAGCTTAGGGCCCACCCGCTCTGGAAACACCATATATTTT.

The chain couples TRBV30 to TRBJ2-7, with TRBD1 identical over 11 bases. V was pared by 4 bases and J by 3 bases, with 8 bases of the junction left unmatched. The CDR3 consists of 15 residues. Per the germline V gene, CDR1 is GTSNPN and CDR2 is SVGIG (reference sequence). CDR3 sequence (DNA): TGTGCCTGGACGCGCGGAGGGACAGGGGGCTACGAGCAGTACTTC. Its protein product is CAWTRGGTGGYEQYF.

This chain joins TRBV7-9 and TRBJ1-5; a weak D match, TRBD1 (5 bases). This CDR3 spans 15 amino acids. Per the germline V gene, CDR1 is SEHNR and CDR2 is FQNEAQ (reference sequence). Trimming took off 1 base at V and 0 bases at J, with 7 bases between the two ends. CDR3 region: CASSLGDYSNQPQHF. The CDR3 DNA sequence: TGTGCCAGCAGCTTAGGGGACTATAGCAATCAGCCCCAGCATTTT. Full variable domain (outside the CDR3, taken from reference TRBV7-9 and TRBJ1-5): DTGVSQNPRHKITKRGQNVTFRCDPISEHNRLYWYRQTLGQGPEFLTYFQNEAQLEKSRLLSDRFSAERPKGSFSTLEIQRTEQGDSAMYLCASSLGDYSNQPQHFGDGTRLSIL.

V gene TRBV7-9 combines with J gene TRBJ2-7, with D tentatively TRBD2 (5 bases). Germline V CDR1 and CDR2: SEHNR, FQNEAQ (reference sequence). The CDR3 covers 16 residues. V was trimmed by 1 base and J by 0 bases, leaving 13 bases between them. This chain's CDR3 is CASSLDIRRASYEQYF. The CDR3 nucleotides read TGTGCCAGCAGCTTAGATATCCGGCGGGCCTCCTACGAGCAGTACTTC.

This chain's CDR3 is CASSWGDRNYGYTF. CDR3 sequence (DNA): TGCGCCAGCAGCTGGGGGGACAGGAACTATGGCTACACCTTC. This chain connects TRBV5-1 to TRBJ1-2, with 8 bases aligning to TRBD1. The germline CDR1 and CDR2 sequences are SGHRS and YFSETQ. This CDR3 spans 14 amino acids. Trimming cost V 3 bases and J 2 bases; bases outside gene matches: 3.

V is TRBV5-4 and J is TRBJ1-2, with D unclear. The CDR3 loop spans 12 amino acids. The V end was cut by 4 bases, the J end by 3 bases, with 7 bases between. Germline V gene sequence: CDR1 SGHNT, CDR2 YYREEE (reference sequence). For the CDR3, the DNA is TGTGCCAGCAGCGTAAATGACTATGGCTACACCTTC. This codes for CASSVNDYGYTF.

The chain combines TRBV19 with TRBJ1-2; D is unclear. The CDR3 extends over 13 amino acids. Germline loops: CDR1 LNHDA, CDR2 SQIVND (reference sequence). V was shortened by 5 bases and J by 4 bases, with 11 bases between the two germline ends. The CDR3 protein is CASSGRVFYGYTF. CDR3 nucleotides: TGTGCCAGTAGTGGGAGGGTCTTCTATGGCTACACCTTC.

The gene calls are TRBV7-8 and TRBJ1-5; the D gene is possibly TRBD1 (6 bases). V lost 3 bases and J lost 2, with 11 bases in between. The CDR3 is 15 residues long. In germline, CDR1 is SGHVS, CDR2 FQNEAQ. CDR3 region: CASSFQDSGNQPQHF. CDR3 nucleotides: TGTGCCAGCAGCTTCCAGGACAGTGGCAATCAGCCCCAGCATTTT. Together with reference TRBV7-8 and TRBJ1-5, the CDR3 gives the full variable domain: GAGVSQSPRYKVAKRGQDVALRCDPISGHVSLFWYQQALGQGPEFLTYFQNEAQLDKSGLPSDRFFAERPEGSVSTLKIQRTQQEDSAVYLCASSFQDSGNQPQHFGDGTRLSIL.

The chain links TRBV14 to TRBJ2-3, with a possible D match to TRBD2 (5 bases). Trimming removed 0 bases at V and 1 base at J, with 11 bases between. This CDR3 comprises 16 residues. Germline V lookup: CDR1 SGHDN, CDR2 FVKESK. The CDR3, as DNA: TGTGCCAGCAGCCAAGATCGCCTAGCAGGCACAGATACGCAGTATTTT. Its protein product is CASSQDRLAGTDTQYF.

The rearrangement joins TRBV2 to TRBJ2-1; tentatively, D is TRBD1 (6 bases). V was shortened by 7 bases and J by 10 bases, with 14 bases between the two germline ends. In germline, CDR1 is SNHLY, CDR2 FYNNEI. The length of the CDR3 is 12 residues. This CDR3 reads CASTLMGAEQFF. The CDR3 bases are TGTGCCAGCACCCTCATGGGGGCGGAGCAGTTCTTC.

The chain uses TRBV6-5 and TRBJ1-1; D might be TRBD1 (6 bases). CDR1 MNHEY and CDR2 SVGAGI come from the germline V gene. The CDR3 length is 16 residues. The V end lost 0 bases, the J end lost 0 bases, and 11 bases lay between the germline ends. The CDR3 coding sequence is TGTGCCAGCAGTTACTCGTTGGGGGCCTTGAACACTGAAGCTTTCTTT. Protein sequence: CASSYSLGALNTEAFF.

The V call is TRBV6-1, the J call TRBJ1-5; TRBD1 matches at 8 bases. Germline values: CDR1 MNHNS, CDR2 SASEGT. This CDR3 has 15 amino acids. The trim removed 2 bases at V and 3 bases at J, leaving 3 bases unmatched. CDR3 sequence (DNA): TGTGCCAGCAGTGAAAGGACAGGGAACAATCAGCCCCAGCATTTT. It encodes CASSERTGNNQPQHF.

The sample holds one count of this clone. The V gene is TRBV6-6, the J gene TRBJ1-6; 10 bases line up with TRBD1. The V gene's germline CDR1 is MNHNY and CDR2 SVGAGI (reference sequence). V shed 4 bases, J shed 8 bases, and the junction held 5 bases outside the gene matches. The CDR3 totals 15 residues. CDR3 sequence reads: CASSSPGQGYSPLHF. The DNA of the CDR3 is TGTGCCAGCAGTTCCCCGGGACAGGGGTATTCACCCCTCCACTTT.

The J gene is TRBJ2-5, the V gene TRBV28; TRBD2 aligns across 7 bases. CDR3 length: 14 amino acids. Per germline, CDR1 MDHEN and CDR2 SYDVKM. V dropped 3 bases and J dropped 3; count of bases not matched to a gene: 4. CDR3 DNA: TGTGCCAGCAGTTTTGGCGGGGGTAAAGAGACCCAGTACTTC. Protein sequence: CASSFGGGKETQYF.

J is TRBJ2-5 and V is TRBV7-3; 8 bases are a match to TRBD1. With 5 bases clipped from V and 3 bases from J, the junction kept 8 bases outside the gene matches. The CDR3 spans 15 residues. Looked up from germline, CDR1 is SGHTA and CDR2 is FQGTGA. The CDR3 DNA reads as TGTGCCAGCAGCCTAAACCCGACAGGGGAAGAGACCCAGTACTTC. This gives the protein CASSLNPTGEETQYF. The entire variable domain, with the rest obtained from reference TRBV7-3 and TRBJ2-5, is as follows: GAGVSQTPSNKVTEKGKYVELRCDPISGHTALYWYRQSLGQGPEFLIYFQGTGAADDSGLPNDRFFAVRPEGSVSTLKIQRTERGDSAVYLCASSLNPTGEETQYFGPGTRLLVL.

The V gene is TRBV20-1, the J gene TRBJ2-3; D remains ambiguous. Germline CDR1 and CDR2: DFQATT and SNEGSKA (reference sequence). The CDR3 covers 10 residues. V was cut by 3 bases and J by 6 bases, with 4 bases left in between. The CDR3, as DNA: TGCAGTGCTAGTGAGGATACGCAGTATTTT. Translated: CSASEDTQYF.

The chain employs TRBV14 and TRBJ2-1; TRBD2 aligns across 12 bases. There are 15 residues in the CDR3. Trimming took 4 bases from V and 8 from J; bases not matched to a gene: 6. Germline V gives CDR1 SGHDN, CDR2 FVKESK. The CDR3 here is CASSLRLAGVDEQFF. The CDR3 nucleotides read TGTGCCAGCAGCCTTAGACTAGCGGGGGTCGATGAGCAGTTCTTC.

This sequence joins TRBV27 and TRBJ1-4, with D possibly being TRBD1 (5 bases). The CDR3 is made up of 15 amino acids. The germline V gene has CDR1 MNHEY and CDR2 SMNVEV (reference sequence). The ends were cut back, 2 bases at V and 0 bases at J, with 7 bases in the middle. In DNA form, the CDR3 reads TGTGCCAGCAGTTTAGACAGAGCAACTAATGAAAAACTGTTTTTT. Translation: CASSLDRATNEKLFF.

The table lists this clone with a count of one. This rearrangement joins TRBV6-5 to TRBJ2-6; unclear D gene. Germline CDR1 is MNHEY and CDR2 is SVGAGI. This CDR3 spans 14 amino acids. Deletions cut 6 bases from V and 4 bases from J, with 10 bases between. CDR3 sequence reads: CASSPGPGANVLTF. The CDR3 DNA reads TGTGCCAGCAGCCCCGGTCCGGGGGCCAACGTCCTGACTTTC.

The chain couples TRBV27 to TRBJ2-1, with a weak D call TRBD1 (6 bases). Deletions cut 5 bases from V and 8 bases from J, with 22 bases between. CDR3 length: 16 amino acids. Per the germline V gene, CDR1 is MNHEY and CDR2 is SMNVEV (reference sequence). CDR3 nucleotides: TGTGCCAGCAGTCCCCGGGTACTCTCATACAGGGATGAGCAGTTCTTC. It encodes CASSPRVLSYRDEQFF.

The V and J genes are TRBV6-5 and TRBJ2-7; D might be TRBD1 (6 bases). V was pared by 3 bases and J by 5 bases, with 17 bases between. Germline V lookup: CDR1 MNHEY, CDR2 SVGAGI. CDR3 size: 15 residues. DNA of the CDR3: TGTGCCAGCAGTTATAGGGCCAGGGGTAAGGACGAGCAGTACTTC. Amino acids: CASSYRARGKDEQYF.

The gene calls are TRBV5-4 and TRBJ2-5; D call uncertain. The CDR3 length is 13 residues. V lost 0 bases to trimming and J lost 2 bases, with 5 bases between them. The germline gives CDR1 SGHNT, CDR2 YYREEE (reference sequence). The CDR3 spells CASSLEQQETQYF. The CDR3 coding sequence is TGTGCCAGCAGCTTGGAACAACAAGAGACCCAGTACTTC.

The rearrangement uses TRBV6-1 and TRBJ1-2; D gene ambiguous. The CDR3 contains 13 residues. The V gene's germline CDR1 is MNHNS and CDR2 SASEGT. Trimming shortened V by 1 base and J by 9 bases, and 12 bases separated the two germline ends. CDR3 in amino acids: CASSEGPGYRYTF. CDR3 coding DNA: TGTGCCAGCAGTGAAGGGCCGGGGTACCGCTACACCTTC.

This chain connects TRBV5-4 to TRBJ2-5, with TRBD1 as a possible D gene (5 bases). The CDR3 loop spans 15 amino acids. Trimming took off 4 bases at V and 1 base at J, with 14 bases between the two ends. Germline V gene sequence: CDR1 SGHNT, CDR2 YYREEE (reference sequence). The DNA for the CDR3 is TGTGCCAGCAGCGCGAGGCAGGGATTCCAAGAGACCCAGTACTTC. Translated: CASSARQGFQETQYF.

Only one count was recorded for this clone. The rearrangement links TRBV15 to TRBJ2-4, with 9 positions matching TRBD2. The CDR3 runs 18 residues. V was pared by 2 bases and J by 0 bases, with 8 bases of the junction left unmatched. Germline CDR1 and CDR2: LNHNV and YYDKDF (reference sequence). The CDR3 loop is CATSRSQAGGVAKNIQYF. CDR3 nucleotide sequence: TGTGCCACCAGCAGATCACAAGCGGGAGGAGTAGCCAAAAACATTCAGTACTTC.

CDR3 residues: CASSEGGSEAFF. The CDR3 DNA sequence: TGTGCCAGCAGTGAAGGCGGCTCTGAAGCTTTCTTT. The V gene is TRBV6-1, the J gene TRBJ1-1; D unclear. The CDR3 has 12 amino acids. Between the trimmed V and J ends, which lost 1 base and 6 bases, there was a span of 6 bases. Germline CDR1 and CDR2: MNHNS and SASEGT.

V is TRBV5-1 and J is TRBJ2-5, with D tentatively TRBD1 (6 bases). This CDR3 contains 14 residues. Germline V gene data show CDR1 as SGHRS and CDR2 as YFSETQ. Trimming cost V 1 base and J 2 bases, with 9 bases left between them. The CDR3 DNA follows: TGCGCCAGCAGCTTGAACAGGGCACAAGAGACCCAGTACTTC. Translating gives CASSLNRAQETQYF. Drawing the rest from reference TRBV5-1 and TRBJ2-5, the complete variable domain is KAGVTQTPRYLIKTRGQQVTLSCSPISGHRSVSWYQQTPGQGLQFLFEYFSETQRNKGNFPGRFSGRQFSNSRSEMNVSTLELGDSALYLCASSLNRAQETQYFGPGTRLLVL.

This clone was seen just once. The J gene is TRBJ1-2, the V gene TRBV27; D might be TRBD1 (5 bases). Germline V gene lookup returns CDR1 MNHEY and CDR2 SMNVEV (reference sequence). The CDR3 extends over 15 amino acids. V was cut by 2 bases and J by 2 bases, with 12 bases left in between. CDR3 sequence: CASSLLGGRNYGYTF. CDR3 bases: TGTGCCAGCAGTTTACTGGGGGGTAGAAACTATGGCTACACCTTC.